This T cell receptor beta chain is from a study of blood T cell repertoires in COVID-19. At the level of the study: Sites across the United States, Italy and Spain contributed samples from acute and convalescent COVID-19. In each case, the material was cDNA or gDNA derived from T cells, B-cell-depleted T cells, or PBMCs.

CDR1 and CDR2 from the germline V gene are MRHNA and SNTAGT. The trim removed 2 bases at V and 2 bases at J, leaving 8 bases unmatched. CDR3 length equals 16 residues. Original processing notes: Scientists estimated how many nucleated cells there were by amplifying reference gene primers. The table came from immunoSEQ multiplex PCR; TCRdb's copy has only in-frame clones and leaves some out. V and J calls and clone size are those listed in that table; D and trimming were worked out from the DNA. The sample comprises roughly 60,000 clones, 85% to 90% of which are singletons, and about 7.4% rests with the top ten.

The chain combines TRBV6-4 with TRBJ2-5, with 7 bases fitting TRBD1. This receptor was taken from a human donor with active COVID-19. The donor label of this sample is uncertain. What was sequenced was peripheral blood. CDR3 in amino acids: CASSDPRGQIQETQYF. DNA of the CDR3: TGTGCCAGCAGTGACCCTAGGGGACAGATACAAGAGACCCAGTACTTC.